These 6 T cell receptor beta chains were all obtained from the same sample, sequenced in a study of cytomegalovirus exposure and HLA in healthy donors. PCR primers comprised 60 Vbeta and 13 Jbeta primers. The protocol was immunoSEQ multiplex PCR, while the TCRdb copy is restricted to in-frame clones and leaves out a portion. The table has about 160,000 clones, approximately 79% seen once. The material sequenced was PBMCs. The receptors stem from a man in his forties in good health and CMV-seropositive.

This clone was detected once. At one end the junction does not follow the germline gene, possibly because of a read error. The CDR3 sequence is CASSTWEHPELFF. In DNA, the CDR3 is TGTGCTAGCAGCACCTGGGAGCACCCCGAGCTGTTTTTT. The gene calls are TRBV7-7 and TRBJ2-2, with a tentative D call TRBD2 (5 bases). This CDR3 has 13 amino acids. Germline assignment: CDR1 SSHAT and CDR2 FNYEAQ (reference sequence).

In its sample, this clone was seen a few times. This rearrangement joins TRBV7-9 to TRBJ2-7, with D possibly TRBD2 on 5 matching bases. This CDR3 contains 15 residues. Trimming pared 5 bases from V and 0 bases from J, leaving 14 bases between. Per germline, CDR1 SEHNR and CDR2 FQNEAQ (reference sequence). CDR3 amino acids: CASSPGLASSYEQYF. The CDR3 bases are TGTGCCAGCAGCCCCGGACTCGCGAGCTCCTACGAGCAGTACTTC.

The gene calls are TRBV10-3 and TRBJ2-5, with a possible D match to TRBD1 (6 bases). The J call is uncertain, as TRBJ2-7 better fits the DNA end. Germline V gene lookup returns CDR1 ENHRY and CDR2 SYGVKD. The CDR3 runs to 11 residues. The CDR3 DNA sequence: TGTGCCATCAGTGCAGGGGACGAGCAGTACTTC. The encoded protein is CAISAGDEQYF.

This chain joins TRBV10-2 and TRBJ2-1; 7 positions match TRBD1. The V and J ends lost 9 bases and 8 bases, in that order; junction bases with no gene match: 7. The CDR3 consists of 12 residues. Germline loops: CDR1 WSHSY, CDR2 SAAADI. CDR3 nucleotides: TGCGCCAGTAGGGGGCCTACGGATGAGCAGTTCTTC. Translated, it gives CASRGPTDEQFF.

The genes are TRBV2 and TRBJ1-5, with D maybe TRBD1 (5 bases). Per germline, CDR1 SNHLY and CDR2 FYNNEI. The CDR3 runs 12 residues. V lost 9 bases, J lost 7 bases, and 13 bases lay in between. This chain's CDR3 is CASRLGGQPQHF. The DNA for the CDR3 is TGTGCCAGTCGATTGGGGGGACAGCCCCAGCATTTT.

The V call is TRBV5-8, the J call TRBJ2-5, with D perhaps TRBD1 (6 bases). The V end was cut by 1 base, the J end by 5 bases, with 9 bases between. CDR1 is SGHTS and CDR2 is YDEGEE in the germline V gene. The CDR3 loop spans 13 amino acids. The CDR3 DNA sequence: TGTGCCAGCAGCTTGACAGGGTTTGAGACCCAGTACTTC. Translated: CASSLTGFETQYF.